Below, 25 T cell receptor beta chains from the same sample are listed, as sequenced in a study of blood T cell repertoires in COVID-19 (dated by TCRdb to 2018 to 2021). The library was generated by the immunoSEQ multiplex PCR assay. TCRdb holds this immuneACCESS table with in-frame rearrangements only. Some clones are missing; in checked studies, unresolved V genes explain under half, and the rest has no known cause. The sample table holds 250,000 to 300,000 clones, of which approximately 85% were seen once. The ten largest clones capture 4.5% to 6% of the sample. Sequences were obtained from peripheral blood. The receptors were gathered from a man aged 45-65 years with active or convalescent COVID-19.

This clone was detected ten times or more. The gene calls are TRBV12-2 and TRBJ1-1; TRBD1 is taken as the D call from the table, unchecked against the DNA. TRBV12-2 is a listed pseudogene. CDR3 size: 15 residues. This chain's CDR3 is CASRPPWLMNTEAFF. The CDR3 coding sequence is TGTGCAAGTCGCCCCCCTTGGCTGATGAACACTGAAGCTTTCTTT.

V and J are TRBV6-4 and TRBJ2-7; 10 bases are shared with TRBD2. The CDR3 has 14 amino acids. V was pared by 6 bases and J by 5 bases, with 7 bases of the junction left unmatched. Per germline, CDR1 MRHNA and CDR2 SNTAGT. CDR3 in amino acids: CASRTERGGDEQYF. In DNA form, the CDR3 reads TGTGCCAGCAGAACAGAGCGGGGGGGCGACGAGCAGTACTTC.

The CDR3 protein is CASAPLQGARITEAFF. The CDR3 coding sequence is TGTGCTAGTGCCCCCCTACAGGGGGCAAGGATAACTGAAGCTTTCTTT. The chain couples TRBV12-5 to TRBJ1-1; 9 bases agree with TRBD1. There are 16 residues in the CDR3. The germline gives CDR1 LGHNT, CDR2 FRNRAP. With V trimmed by 7 bases and J by 5 bases, 14 bases remained unmatched.

The chain couples TRBV30 to TRBJ1-6; TRBD1 matches 8 bases. With 8 bases clipped from V and 10 bases from J, the junction kept 10 bases outside the gene matches. CDR3 length: 13 residues. Germline assignment: CDR1 GTSNPN and CDR2 SVGIG (reference sequence). The CDR3 protein is CAGQGGNYSPLHF. The CDR3 DNA follows: TGTGCCGGACAGGGAGGGAATTACTCACCCCTCCACTTT.

The chain couples TRBV25-1 to TRBJ1-1, with D tentatively TRBD1 (5 bases). The CDR3 runs 15 residues. The germline V gene encodes CDR1 MGHDK and CDR2 SYGVNS. V lost 3 bases and J 4 bases, leaving 15 bases between the germline ends. CDR3: CASSEWGGSTTEAFF. CDR3 nucleotides: TGTGCCAGCAGTGAGTGGGGCGGAAGTACCACTGAAGCTTTCTTT.

V usage is TRBV6-2 or TRBV6-3 and J usage is TRBJ2-1; no clear D. The CDR3 is made up of 12 amino acids. Trimming removed 2 bases at V and 7 bases at J, with 6 bases between. Germline V lookup: CDR1 MNHEY, CDR2 SVGEGT. CDR3 sequence (DNA): TGTGCCAGCAGTTACACCAGTAATGAGCAGTTCTTC. Protein: CASSYTSNEQFF.

This sequence joins TRBV6-6 and TRBJ1-5; 8 bases map to TRBD1. CDR1 is MNHNY and CDR2 is SVGAGI in the germline V gene (reference sequence). With V trimmed by 6 bases and J by 4 bases, 2 bases remained unmatched. The CDR3 sequence is 13 residues long. Written as DNA, the CDR3 is TGTGCCAGCAGAGACAGGGGTAATCAGCCCCAGCATTTT. Protein: CASRDRGNQPQHF.

This chain connects TRBV23-1 to TRBJ2-7, with TRBD1 matching over 7 bases. TRBV23-1 is given ORF status, its function remaining uncertain. There are 16 residues in the CDR3. Unmatched junction bases numbered 12, after V lost 0 bases and J lost 7 bases. The CDR3 nucleotides read TGCGCCAGCAGTCAATCAGGAAGGGGGCGACCGGGGGAGCAGTACTTC. The encoded protein is CASSQSGRGRPGEQYF.

The rearrangement joins TRBV19 to TRBJ1-1, with a tentative D call TRBD1 (5 bases). The CDR3 is 17 amino acids. Germline CDR1 is LNHDA and CDR2 is SQIVND (reference sequence). V lost 3 bases and J lost 0, with 17 bases in between. CDR3 region: CASSMVRVDPMNTEAFF. CDR3 nucleotides: TGTGCCAGTAGTATGGTCAGGGTAGACCCCATGAACACTGAAGCTTTCTTT.

V usage is TRBV9 and J usage is TRBJ2-3, with 7 bases that match TRBD2. Germline V gene sequence: CDR1 SGDLS, CDR2 YYNGEE. V lost 4 bases to trimming and J lost 4 bases; unmatched junction nucleotides: 9. The CDR3 contains 15 residues. The DNA of the CDR3 is TGTGCCAGCAGCTGGGCAGCGGCGGGGGCAGATACGCAGTATTTT. This encodes CASSWAAAGADTQYF.

J is TRBJ2-7 and V is TRBV10-1; 8 bases fit TRBD1. Germline V lookup: CDR1 WNHNN, CDR2 SYGVQD (reference sequence). The CDR3 has 14 amino acids. V shed 5 bases and J 2 bases; nucleotides not matched to a gene: 5. CDR3 protein: CASSLDRDTYEQYF. Written as DNA, the CDR3 is TGCGCCAGCAGTCTGGACAGGGATACCTACGAGCAGTACTTC.

The sample holds one count of this clone. The chain joins TRBV5-1 to TRBJ1-4, with D tentatively TRBD1 (5 bases). Germline assignment: CDR1 SGHRS and CDR2 YFSETQ. V dropped 4 bases and J dropped 3 bases, with 10 bases sitting between them. The CDR3 totals 14 residues. The CDR3 DNA is TGCGCCAGCAGCCCTCAGGGCTCTAATGAAAAACTGTTTTTT. It is translated as CASSPQGSNEKLFF.

The chain is built from TRBV4-3 and TRBJ1-5; D is perhaps TRBD1 (5 bases). Germline V gene lookup returns CDR1 LGHNA and CDR2 YSLEER. CDR3 length: 14 amino acids. The germline V and J ends were trimmed by 0 bases and 4 bases, with 7 bases remaining between them. CDR3 sequence: CASSQERGNQPQHF. In nucleotides, the CDR3 is TGCGCCAGCAGCCAAGAAAGGGGTAATCAGCCCCAGCATTTT.

J is TRBJ1-1 and V is TRBV2; TRBD1 matches 7 bases. The germline CDR1 and CDR2 sequences are SNHLY and FYNNEI. This CDR3 comprises 14 residues. J lost 4 bases, V lost 7 bases, and 9 bases had no gene match. CDR3 in DNA: TGTGCCAGCACACGGACAGGATGGGGCACTGAAGCTTTCTTT. Encoded protein: CASTRTGWGTEAFF.

The rearrangement joins TRBV28 to TRBJ1-5; D is unresolved. Looked up from germline, CDR1 is MDHEN and CDR2 is SYDVKM. CDR3 size: 15 residues. V dropped 2 bases and J dropped 7 bases, with 15 bases sitting between them. CDR3 coding DNA: TGTGCCAGCAGTTTAGGAGGGCCTAGCAGGCAGCCCCAGCATTTT. The encoded protein is CASSLGGPSRQPQHF.

The CDR3 loop reads CASSLVRQGYGYTF. The CDR3 bases are TGTGCCAGCAGCTTGGTCCGACAGGGGTATGGCTACACCTTC. This chain links TRBV5-8 with TRBJ1-2; 8 bases align to TRBD1. Per the germline V gene, CDR1 is SGHTS and CDR2 is YDEGEE. There are 14 residues in the CDR3. V lost 0 bases, J lost 5 bases, and 3 bases stayed unmatched.

This clone has a handful of counts. The J gene is TRBJ1-1, the V gene TRBV19; weak D call: TRBD1 (6 bases). V gave up 3 bases and J gave up 1 base, with 12 bases separating them. In germline, CDR1 is LNHDA, CDR2 SQIVND (reference sequence). The CDR3 spans 15 residues. This chain's CDR3 is CASSIPRTANTEAFF. DNA for the CDR3: TGTGCCAGTAGTATCCCGCGGACAGCGAACACTGAAGCTTTCTTT.

This sequence joins TRBV28 and TRBJ1-4; possible D gene TRBD1, 6 bases. CDR3 length equals 21 residues. Per the germline V gene, CDR1 is MDHEN and CDR2 is SYDVKM. V shed 3 bases and J shed 0 bases, with 26 bases lying between them. The DNA for the CDR3 is TGTGCCAGCAGTTTGCCGGGTCCGGAGGCAGGGGCCATCACAACTAATGAAAAACTGTTTTTT. Translated: CASSLPGPEAGAITTNEKLFF.

This rearrangement joins TRBV11-1 to TRBJ1-1; D gene unclear. This CDR3 region has 14 residues. V was shortened by 7 bases and J by 5 bases, with 17 bases between the two germline ends. Germline CDR1 SGHAT, CDR2 FQDESV (reference sequence). The CDR3 nucleotides read TGTGCCAGCACGAGTAGACCCGGGATGACTGAAGCTTTCTTT. It translates to CASTSRPGMTEAFF. The full variable domain, in which reference TRBV11-1 and TRBJ1-1 provide the parts outside the CDR3, is EAEVAQSPRYKITEKSQAVAFWCDPISGHATLYWYRQILGQGPELLVQFQDESVVDDSQLPKDRFSAERLKGVDSTLKIQPAELGDSAMYLCASTSRPGMTEAFFGQGTRLTVV.

This clone was detected only once. The chain has TRBV5-4 and TRBJ2-1; D not certain. This CDR3 contains 13 residues. Germline values: CDR1 SGHNT, CDR2 YYREEE (reference sequence). Trimming cost V 4 bases and J 7 bases, with 12 bases left between them. The CDR3 DNA reads TGTGCCAGCAGCCGCCCTGAGAGAAATGAGCAGTTCTTC. The encoded protein is CASSRPERNEQFF.

The J gene is TRBJ1-1, the V gene TRBV10-1; D unclear. Germline V gene data show CDR1 as WNHNN and CDR2 as SYGVQD (reference sequence). The CDR3 loop spans 13 amino acids. The V end was cut by 2 bases, the J end by 0 bases, with 4 bases between. DNA for the CDR3: TGCGCCAGCAGTGAGAATATGAACACTGAAGCTTTCTTT. Translation: CASSENMNTEAFF.

The genes are TRBV7-8 and TRBJ1-1; tentatively, D is TRBD1 (6 bases). The CDR3 covers 14 residues. Germline CDR1 and CDR2: SGHVS and FQNEAQ. V was clipped by 2 bases and J by 5 bases, with 12 bases between them. The CDR3, as DNA: TGTGCCAGCAGCTTATTAGGGGGTGGGACTGAAGCTTTCTTT. It is translated as CASSLLGGGTEAFF.

The V and J genes are TRBV7-8 and TRBJ2-1; D is possibly TRBD1 (5 bases). Trimming pared 3 bases from V and 3 bases from J, leaving 9 bases between. Germline V CDR1 and CDR2: SGHVS, FQNEAQ. The CDR3 is made up of 14 amino acids. The CDR3 DNA sequence: TGTGCCAGCAGCTTGCTAGGGGTCTACAATGAGCAGTTCTTC. It translates to CASSLLGVYNEQFF.

The chain recombines TRBV5-1 with TRBJ2-2; weak D call: TRBD1 (5 bases). Per germline, CDR1 SGHRS and CDR2 YFSETQ. V shed 0 bases and J shed 6 bases, with 12 bases lying between them. The CDR3 has 15 amino acids. CDR3 nucleotide sequence: TGCGCCAGCAGCTTGGGGGGCAGCCAAGCCGGGGAGCTGTTTTTT. Translated: CASSLGGSQAGELFF.

J is TRBJ2-1 and V is TRBV10-3; 8 nucleotides match TRBD2. The CDR3 runs to 15 residues. Trimming cost V 10 bases and J 4 bases; bases outside gene matches: 12. Germline V gives CDR1 ENHRY, CDR2 SYGVKD. The CDR3 DNA reads TGTGCCACCAAGGGTACGGGAGGGTTATACAATGAGCAGTTCTTC. Protein sequence: CATKGTGGLYNEQFF.